This passage covers 8 T cell receptor beta chains from one sample sequenced in a study of radiation and T cells in renal cell carcinoma. Profiled with immunoSEQ multiplex PCR; TCRdb holds only in-frame clones, not every one. The sample gives 150,000 to 200,000 clones, about 87% of which show up once; roughly 12% is in the top ten. This sample's time point: blood 4 weeks post-SBRT, at nephrectomy. Treatment denoted: 15 Gy SBRT to primary tumor, nephrectomy 4 weeks later. The sequencing used blood, collected from a patient whose treatment included radiotherapy and nephrectomy. These TCRs come from a woman aged 45-60 years with renal cell carcinoma.

The chain has TRBV9 and TRBJ2-5, with D possibly called TRBD1 or TRBD2 (7 bases each). The germline gives CDR1 SGDLS, CDR2 YYNGEE. The CDR3 consists of 15 residues. Trimming removed 3 bases from V and 5 bases from J, with 17 bases in between. CDR3 loop: CASSERDSPAETQYF. CDR3 coding DNA: TGTGCCAGCAGCGAGCGGGACAGCCCGGCGGAGACCCAGTACTTC.

The rearrangement joins TRBV9 to TRBJ2-1, with 9 bases matching TRBD1. Germline lookup yields CDR1 SGDLS and CDR2 YYNGEE. The length of the CDR3 is 16 residues. V lost 3 bases and J lost 8; bases outside the gene matches: 12. CDR3 coding DNA: TGTGCCAGCAGCGCTCTAGCCGGGACAGGGCAGTATGAGCAGTTCTTC. This codes for CASSALAGTGQYEQFF.

The chain joins TRBV29-1 to TRBJ2-2, with 8 bases fitting TRBD1. The junction had 3 bases not matched to a gene; V was cut back by 5 bases and J by 4 bases. The V gene's germline CDR1 is SQVTM and CDR2 ANQGSEA. The CDR3 length is 13 residues. Written as DNA, the CDR3 is TGCAGCGTTCGAACAGGGGGCACCGGGGAGCTGTTTTTT. Its protein product is CSVRTGGTGELFF.

Only a few counts were recorded for this clone. The V gene is TRBV14, the J gene TRBJ1-1; the D gene is possibly TRBD1 (5 bases). Germline assignment: CDR1 SGHDN and CDR2 FVKESK. The CDR3 has 13 amino acids. Trimming stripped 3 bases from V and 10 bases from J, with 15 bases between. The CDR3 is CASSQGRSGGAFF. For the CDR3, the DNA is TGTGCCAGCAGCCAGGGCAGGTCGGGGGGAGCTTTCTTT.

The chain carries TRBV4-1 and TRBJ1-6, with D uncertain. Between the trimmed V and J ends, which lost 0 bases and 7 bases, there was a span of 16 bases. Per germline, CDR1 MGHRA and CDR2 YSYEKL. CDR3 length: 17 residues. The CDR3 loop is CASSQDTLLDGNSPLHF. CDR3 nucleotide sequence: TGCGCCAGCAGCCAAGATACCCTTTTGGACGGGAATTCACCCCTCCACTTT.

The gene calls are TRBV19 and TRBJ1-2; 7 bases align to TRBD1. CDR3 size: 12 residues. The germline gives CDR1 LNHDA, CDR2 SQIVND (reference sequence). The ends lost 8 bases at V and 8 bases at J; junction bases unmatched: 8. The CDR3: CASYKTGRGYTF. The CDR3 DNA reads as TGTGCCAGTTACAAGACAGGGAGAGGCTACACCTTC.

This clone has a single count. The chain carries TRBV2 and TRBJ2-2, with D unclear. V was trimmed by 7 bases and J by 0 bases, leaving 12 bases between them. Germline lookup yields CDR1 SNHLY and CDR2 FYNNEI. The CDR3 consists of 15 residues. The CDR3 DNA is TGTGCCAGCAAAGAGGAGAGGACGAACACCGGGGAGCTGTTTTTT. Encoded protein: CASKEERTNTGELFF.

V usage is TRBV2 and J usage is TRBJ1-1, with D possibly TRBD1 on 5 matching bases. V gave up 3 bases and J gave up 9 bases, with 11 bases separating them. The CDR3 runs 12 residues. CDR1 is SNHLY and CDR2 is FYNNEI in the germline V gene. The CDR3 DNA sequence: TGTGCCAGCAGTGATAAGCGGGGGAAAGCTTTCTTT. Amino acids: CASSDKRGKAFF.